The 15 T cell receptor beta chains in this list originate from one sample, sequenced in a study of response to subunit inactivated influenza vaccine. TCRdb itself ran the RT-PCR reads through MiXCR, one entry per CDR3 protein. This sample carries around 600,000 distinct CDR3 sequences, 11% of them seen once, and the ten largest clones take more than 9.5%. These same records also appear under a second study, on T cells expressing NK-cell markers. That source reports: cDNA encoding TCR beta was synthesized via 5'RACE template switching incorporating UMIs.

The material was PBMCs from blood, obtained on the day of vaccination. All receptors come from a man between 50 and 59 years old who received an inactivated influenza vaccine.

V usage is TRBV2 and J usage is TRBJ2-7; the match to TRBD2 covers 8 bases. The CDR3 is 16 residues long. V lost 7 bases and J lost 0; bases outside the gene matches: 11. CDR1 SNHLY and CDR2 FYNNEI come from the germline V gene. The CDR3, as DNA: TGTGCCAGCATGATGGCTTCAAGCGGGAGCTCCTACGAGCAGTACTTC. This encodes CASMMASSGSSYEQYF.

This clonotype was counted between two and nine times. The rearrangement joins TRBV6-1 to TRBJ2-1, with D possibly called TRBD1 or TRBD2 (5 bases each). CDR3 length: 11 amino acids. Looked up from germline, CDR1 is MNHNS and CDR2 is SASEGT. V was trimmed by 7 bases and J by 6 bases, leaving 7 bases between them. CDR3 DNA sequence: TGTGCCAGCAAGAGGGGCAATGAGCAGTTCTTC. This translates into CASKRGNEQFF.

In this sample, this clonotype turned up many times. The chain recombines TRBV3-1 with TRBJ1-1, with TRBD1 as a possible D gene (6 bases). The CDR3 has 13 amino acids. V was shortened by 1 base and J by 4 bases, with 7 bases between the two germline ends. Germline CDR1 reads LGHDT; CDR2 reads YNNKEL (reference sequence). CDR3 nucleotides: TGTGCCAGCAGCCAAGGGGGGCCCACTGAAGCTTTCTTT. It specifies CASSQGGPTEAFF. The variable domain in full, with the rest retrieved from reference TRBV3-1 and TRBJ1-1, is DTAVSQTPKYLVTQMGNDKSIKCEQNLGHDTMYWYKQDSKKFLKIMFSYNNKELIINETVPNRFSPKSPDKAHLNLHINSLELGDSAVYFCASSQGGPTEAFFGQGTRLTVV.

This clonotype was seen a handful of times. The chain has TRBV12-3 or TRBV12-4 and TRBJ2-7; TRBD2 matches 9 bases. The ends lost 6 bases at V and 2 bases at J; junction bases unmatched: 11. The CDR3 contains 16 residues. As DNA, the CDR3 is TGTGCCAGCAGATCTGCGGGGCTAGCGGGGACCTACGAGCAGTACTTC. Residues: CASRSAGLAGTYEQYF.

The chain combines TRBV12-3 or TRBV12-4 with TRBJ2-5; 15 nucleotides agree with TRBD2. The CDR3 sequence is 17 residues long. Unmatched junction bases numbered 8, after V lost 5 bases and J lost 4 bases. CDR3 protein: CASSIGTSGGYRETQYF. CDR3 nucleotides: TGTGCCAGCAGTATAGGGACTAGCGGGGGGTACCGAGAGACCCAGTACTTC.

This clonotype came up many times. The CDR3 reads CSAQGLAKNIQYF. CDR3 coding DNA: TGCAGTGCTCAGGGACTAGCCAAAAACATTCAGTACTTC. The rearrangement uses TRBV20-1 and TRBJ2-4; tentative D call: TRBD2 (6 bases). The CDR3 loop spans 13 amino acids. The ends were cut back, 5 bases at V and 0 bases at J, with 8 bases in the middle. Germline V gene lookup returns CDR1 DFQATT and CDR2 SNEGSKA (reference sequence).

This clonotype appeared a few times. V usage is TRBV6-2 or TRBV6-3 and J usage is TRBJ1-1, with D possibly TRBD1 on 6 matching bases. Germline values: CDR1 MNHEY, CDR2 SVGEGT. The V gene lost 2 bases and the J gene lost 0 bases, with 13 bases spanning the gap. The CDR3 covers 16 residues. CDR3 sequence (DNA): TGTGCCAGCAGTTACCCCGAGGGGGGGTTGAACACTGAAGCTTTCTTT. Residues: CASSYPEGGLNTEAFF.

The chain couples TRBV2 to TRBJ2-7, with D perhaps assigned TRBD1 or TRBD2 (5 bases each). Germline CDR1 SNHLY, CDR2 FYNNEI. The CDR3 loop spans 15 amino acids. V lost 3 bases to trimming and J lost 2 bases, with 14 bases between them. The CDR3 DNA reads TGTGCCAGCAGTGAGGATGAGGGACCCACCTACGAGCAGTACTTC. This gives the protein CASSEDEGPTYEQYF.

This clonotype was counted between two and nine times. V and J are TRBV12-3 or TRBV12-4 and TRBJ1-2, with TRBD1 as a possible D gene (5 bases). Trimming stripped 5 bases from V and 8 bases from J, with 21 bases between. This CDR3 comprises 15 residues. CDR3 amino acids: CASSPRDWKEDGYTF. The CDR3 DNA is TGTGCCAGCAGTCCGCGGGACTGGAAAGAGGACGGCTACACCTTC.

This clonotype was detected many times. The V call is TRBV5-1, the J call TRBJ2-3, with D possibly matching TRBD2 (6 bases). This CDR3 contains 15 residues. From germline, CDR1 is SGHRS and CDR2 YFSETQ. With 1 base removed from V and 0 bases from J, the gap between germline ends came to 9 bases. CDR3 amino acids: CASSLMGTSTDTQYF. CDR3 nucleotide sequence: TGCGCCAGCAGCTTGATGGGGACTAGCACAGATACGCAGTATTTT.

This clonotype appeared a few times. The CDR3 sequence: CASSFIRWLLALRFPYEQYF. The CDR3 DNA reads as TGTGCCAGCAGCTTCATACGGTGGCTGCTAGCTCTTAGGTTTCCCTACGAGCAGTACTTC. The chain uses TRBV7-3 and TRBJ2-7; D might be TRBD2 (5 bases). The CDR3 spans 20 residues. CDR1 is SGHTA, CDR2 FQGTGA, per germline. V was shortened by 3 bases and J by 2 bases, with 29 bases between the two germline ends.

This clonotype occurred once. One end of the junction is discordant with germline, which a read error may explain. In DNA form, the CDR3 reads TGTGACAGCAGCACCGGGACATCCTACAATGAGCAGTTCTTC. This gives the protein CDSSTGTSYNEQFF. The V call is TRBV5-6, the J call TRBJ2-1, with a weak D call TRBD1 (6 bases). The V gene's germline CDR1 is SGHDT and CDR2 YYEEEE. This CDR3 has 14 amino acids.

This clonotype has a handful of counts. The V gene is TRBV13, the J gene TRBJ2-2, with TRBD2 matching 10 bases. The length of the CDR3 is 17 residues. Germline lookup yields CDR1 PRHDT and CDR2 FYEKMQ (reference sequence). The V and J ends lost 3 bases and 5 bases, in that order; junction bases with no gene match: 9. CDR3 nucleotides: TGTGCCAGCAGCTTTACCAGCGGGGGGGCGTGGACCGGGGAGCTGTTTTTT. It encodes CASSFTSGGAWTGELFF.

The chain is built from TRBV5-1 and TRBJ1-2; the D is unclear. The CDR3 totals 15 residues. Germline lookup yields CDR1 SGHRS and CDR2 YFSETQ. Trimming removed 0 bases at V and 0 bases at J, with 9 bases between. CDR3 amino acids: CASSLGSMPNYGYTF. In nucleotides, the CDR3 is TGCGCCAGCAGCTTGGGGTCGATGCCTAACTATGGCTACACCTTC. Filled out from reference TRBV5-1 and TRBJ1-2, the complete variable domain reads KAGVTQTPRYLIKTRGQQVTLSCSPISGHRSVSWYQQTPGQGLQFLFEYFSETQRNKGNFPGRFSGRQFSNSRSEMNVSTLELGDSALYLCASSLGSMPNYGYTFGSGTRLTVV.

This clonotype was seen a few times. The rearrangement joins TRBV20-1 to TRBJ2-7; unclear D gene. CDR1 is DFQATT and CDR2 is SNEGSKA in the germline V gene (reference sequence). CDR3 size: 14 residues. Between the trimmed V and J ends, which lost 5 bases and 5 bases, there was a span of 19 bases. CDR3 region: CSAPGRLTFDEQYF. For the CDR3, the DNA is TGCAGTGCTCCTGGACGGCTGACCTTCGACGAGCAGTACTTC.